Listed below are T cell receptor beta chains from one sample, sequenced in a study of blood T cell repertoires in COVID-19. Assay used: immunoSEQ multiplex PCR; TCRdb lists only in-frame clones, some missing. The sample includes around 380,000 clones, about 87% of them seen just once. Input material: PBMCs or T cells enriched from blood (not recorded which). These TCRs come from a man aged 25-45 years who had recovered from COVID-19. Both conserved end residues are part of each CDR3. Each record gives: V gene, J gene, D gene, CDR3 protein. A D gene is named only where the DNA matches it firmly.

V gene: TRBV11-2
J gene: TRBJ1-1
D gene: -
CDR3 protein: CASSLFSHTEAFF

V gene: TRBV3-1/TRBV3-2
J gene: TRBJ2-3
D gene: TRBD2
CDR3 protein: CASSPAAGGLTQYF

V gene: TRBV14
J gene: TRBJ2-5
D gene: -
CDR3 protein: CASSQIRMARVETQYF

V gene: TRBV2
J gene: TRBJ1-1
D gene: TRBD1
CDR3 protein: CASSLRQGNTEAFF

V gene: TRBV19
J gene: TRBJ1-1
D gene: TRBD1
CDR3 protein: CASSRGGVNTEAFF

V gene: TRBV30
J gene: TRBJ1-5
D gene: -
CDR3 protein: CAWSGGLRQPQHF

V gene: TRBV6-5
J gene: TRBJ1-4
D gene: -
CDR3 protein: CASRKGGAGDEKLFF

V gene: TRBV19
J gene: TRBJ1-5
D gene: -
CDR3 protein: CASSQPGWVNQPQHF

V gene: TRBV3-1/TRBV3-2
J gene: TRBJ1-1
D gene: TRBD1
CDR3 protein: CASSHRQGNTEAFF

V gene: TRBV6-5
J gene: TRBJ2-1
D gene: -
CDR3 protein: CASSSTDPGTYNEQFF

V gene: TRBV25-1
J gene: TRBJ2-7
D gene: -
CDR3 protein: CASSELGAGAREQYF

V gene: TRBV2
J gene: TRBJ2-3
D gene: TRBD2
CDR3 protein: CASLAVSTDTQYF

V gene: TRBV3-1/TRBV3-2
J gene: TRBJ1-2
D gene: TRBD1
CDR3 protein: CASSQPGGPYGYTF

V gene: TRBV18
J gene: TRBJ1-2
D gene: TRBD1
CDR3 protein: CASSPRIGTGGAPYGYTF

V gene: TRBV5-1
J gene: TRBJ1-1
D gene: -
CDR3 protein: CASKLDGPAGTEAFF

V gene: TRBV2
J gene: TRBJ1-1
D gene: -
CDR3 protein: CASRGTGTPNTEAFF

V gene: TRBV2
J gene: TRBJ2-1
D gene: TRBD1
CDR3 protein: CASIEGAGRDSYNEQFF

V gene: TRBV4-3
J gene: TRBJ1-2
D gene: -
CDR3 protein: CASSPDSSNYGYTF

V gene: TRBV12-3/TRBV12-4
J gene: TRBJ1-1
D gene: -
CDR3 protein: CARSKPLLTEAFF

V gene: TRBV6-5
J gene: TRBJ1-2
D gene: -
CDR3 protein: CASSYYEGYTF

V gene: TRBV3-1/TRBV3-2
J gene: TRBJ1-4
D gene: -
CDR3 protein: CASSYKYTATNEKLFF

V gene: TRBV3-1/TRBV3-2
J gene: TRBJ1-4
D gene: TRBD1
CDR3 protein: CASSPTGTGAPKLFF

V gene: TRBV27
J gene: TRBJ1-2
D gene: -
CDR3 protein: CASSLSHRATYGYTF

V gene: TRBV20-1
J gene: TRBJ2-1
D gene: -
CDR3 protein: CSAAPGFEQFF

V gene: TRBV12-3/TRBV12-4
J gene: TRBJ2-7
D gene: -
CDR3 protein: CASSFRGSDEQYF

V gene: TRBV5-1
J gene: TRBJ1-2
D gene: -
CDR3 protein: CASTQDSLGAVYTF

V gene: TRBV6-6
J gene: TRBJ2-7
D gene: TRBD1
CDR3 protein: CASSSPGQGATYEQYF

V gene: TRBV19
J gene: TRBJ1-6
D gene: -
CDR3 protein: CASKGQGSPLHF

V gene: TRBV9
J gene: TRBJ1-5
D gene: TRBD1
CDR3 protein: CASSRQGTGNQPQHF

V gene: TRBV5-1
J gene: TRBJ2-1
D gene: TRBD2
CDR3 protein: CASSPTSGGTNEQFF

V gene: TRBV19
J gene: TRBJ1-1
D gene: -
CDR3 protein: CASSWGGDLNTEAFF

V gene: TRBV9
J gene: TRBJ1-3
D gene: TRBD1
CDR3 protein: CASSPQGAENTIYF

V gene: TRBV7-9
J gene: TRBJ1-2
D gene: -
CDR3 protein: CASSLAGGDGYTF

V gene: TRBV27
J gene: TRBJ2-7
D gene: -
CDR3 protein: CASSLGTNYEQYF

V gene: TRBV4-1
J gene: TRBJ1-6
D gene: -
CDR3 protein: CASRQTSDVNSPLHF

V gene: TRBV20-1
J gene: TRBJ1-2
D gene: -
CDR3 protein: CSAPLSGGYTF

V gene: TRBV9
J gene: TRBJ2-1
D gene: TRBD1
CDR3 protein: CASSVEGAPAYNEQFF

V gene: TRBV29-1
J gene: TRBJ1-2
D gene: TRBD1
CDR3 protein: CSVEDRQGHIRYTF

V gene: TRBV10-3
J gene: TRBJ1-1
D gene: -
CDR3 protein: CAISESSGGNTEAFF

V gene: TRBV9
J gene: TRBJ2-7
D gene: TRBD1
CDR3 protein: CASGTGNYEQYF

V gene: TRBV12-3/TRBV12-4
J gene: TRBJ2-7
D gene: -
CDR3 protein: CASSLLATYEQYF

V gene: TRBV7-9
J gene: TRBJ1-2
D gene: TRBD1
CDR3 protein: CASSPGTGVWRDGYTF

V gene: TRBV13
J gene: TRBJ1-1
D gene: -
CDR3 protein: CASSRVQAQNTEAFF

V gene: TRBV5-1
J gene: TRBJ1-1
D gene: -
CDR3 protein: CASSDNNDVQAFF

V gene: TRBV11-3
J gene: TRBJ2-1
D gene: -
CDR3 protein: CASSIQGSPYNEQFF

V gene: TRBV3-1/TRBV3-2
J gene: TRBJ1-2
D gene: -
CDR3 protein: CASSFQTGFYGYTF

V gene: TRBV5-6
J gene: TRBJ1-2
D gene: TRBD1
CDR3 protein: CASRADRRNYGYTF

V gene: TRBV10-3
J gene: TRBJ1-3
D gene: -
CDR3 protein: CATTGLAGNTIYF

V gene: TRBV30
J gene: TRBJ2-7
D gene: -
CDR3 protein: CAWRRGSYEQYF

V gene: TRBV19
J gene: TRBJ1-5
D gene: TRBD1
CDR3 protein: CASSMPGTGYQPQHF

V gene: TRBV18
J gene: TRBJ1-4
D gene: TRBD1
CDR3 protein: CASSPFTGADNEKLFF

V gene: TRBV5-1
J gene: TRBJ2-3
D gene: -
CDR3 protein: CASSLAVRSSTDTQYF

V gene: TRBV6-2/TRBV6-3
J gene: TRBJ1-1
D gene: -
CDR3 protein: CASSLSSEAFF